Below, 5 T cell receptor beta chains from the same sample are listed, as sequenced in a study of T cell repertoires in cytomegalovirus infection. TCRdb reanalysed the reads using MiXCR and keeps one entry per CDR3 protein. The sample has a few hundred thousand distinct CDR3 sequences, over 7.5% seen once. Sequences were obtained from PBMCs. The receptors originated from a human donor in good health (CMV status not recorded). Some clones in this sample may be carry-over from other donors' samples.

This clonotype was detected many times. This chain's CDR3 is CASSPAGGLNTGELFF. CDR3 DNA: TGTGCCAGCAGCCCGGCCGGGGGGCTGAACACCGGGGAGCTGTTTTTT. The chain is built from TRBV7-9 and TRBJ2-2; weak D call: TRBD2 (7 bases). Trimming pared 5 bases from V and 1 base from J, leaving 14 bases between. Per the germline V gene, CDR1 is SEHNR and CDR2 is FQNEAQ (reference sequence). This CDR3 is 16 amino acids long.

The chain carries TRBV12-3 or TRBV12-4 and TRBJ2-5; the D is unclear. The CDR3 extends over 11 amino acids. V lost 7 bases and J 7 bases, leaving 10 bases between the germline ends. The CDR3 protein is CASTASATQYF. CDR3 nucleotides: TGTGCCAGCACAGCAAGCGCGACCCAGTACTTC.

This clonotype was detected many times. V and J are TRBV12-3 or TRBV12-4 and TRBJ2-7, with TRBD2 matching 8 bases. This CDR3 has 14 residues. J gave up 5 bases and V 8 bases, and 11 bases lay outside the gene matches. This CDR3 is CASSIRSGRDEQYF. The CDR3, as DNA: TGTGCCAGCTCAATCCGGAGCGGGAGAGACGAGCAGTACTTC.

The table lists this clonotype with a few counts. This chain joins TRBV7-6 and TRBJ2-6; 7 bases line up with TRBD2. The V and J ends lost 5 bases and 2 bases, in that order; junction bases with no gene match: 9. Germline CDR1 reads SGHVS; CDR2 reads FNYEAQ. This CDR3 has 17 amino acids. DNA of the CDR3: TGTGCCAGCAGCCTCCCTAGGGAGGGCACTGGGGCCAACGTCCTGACTTTC. It is translated as CASSLPREGTGANVLTF. Using reference TRBV7-6 and TRBJ2-6 for the parts outside the CDR3, the full variable domain is GAGVSQSPRYKVTKRGQDVALRCDPISGHVSLYWYRQALGQGPEFLTYFNYEAQQDKSGLPNDRFSAERPEGSISTLTIQRTEQRDSAMYRCASSLPREGTGANVLTFGAGSRLTVL.

This clonotype was counted at least ten times. The V call is TRBV12-3 or TRBV12-4, the J call TRBJ1-1; TRBD1 might be the D (6 bases). V was clipped by 6 bases and J by 0 bases, with 26 bases between them. This CDR3 has 19 amino acids. The CDR3 protein is CASSRISDRPLRLNTEAFF. In nucleotides, the CDR3 is TGTGCCAGCAGCCGGATTTCAGACAGGCCACTCAGATTGAACACTGAAGCTTTCTTT.